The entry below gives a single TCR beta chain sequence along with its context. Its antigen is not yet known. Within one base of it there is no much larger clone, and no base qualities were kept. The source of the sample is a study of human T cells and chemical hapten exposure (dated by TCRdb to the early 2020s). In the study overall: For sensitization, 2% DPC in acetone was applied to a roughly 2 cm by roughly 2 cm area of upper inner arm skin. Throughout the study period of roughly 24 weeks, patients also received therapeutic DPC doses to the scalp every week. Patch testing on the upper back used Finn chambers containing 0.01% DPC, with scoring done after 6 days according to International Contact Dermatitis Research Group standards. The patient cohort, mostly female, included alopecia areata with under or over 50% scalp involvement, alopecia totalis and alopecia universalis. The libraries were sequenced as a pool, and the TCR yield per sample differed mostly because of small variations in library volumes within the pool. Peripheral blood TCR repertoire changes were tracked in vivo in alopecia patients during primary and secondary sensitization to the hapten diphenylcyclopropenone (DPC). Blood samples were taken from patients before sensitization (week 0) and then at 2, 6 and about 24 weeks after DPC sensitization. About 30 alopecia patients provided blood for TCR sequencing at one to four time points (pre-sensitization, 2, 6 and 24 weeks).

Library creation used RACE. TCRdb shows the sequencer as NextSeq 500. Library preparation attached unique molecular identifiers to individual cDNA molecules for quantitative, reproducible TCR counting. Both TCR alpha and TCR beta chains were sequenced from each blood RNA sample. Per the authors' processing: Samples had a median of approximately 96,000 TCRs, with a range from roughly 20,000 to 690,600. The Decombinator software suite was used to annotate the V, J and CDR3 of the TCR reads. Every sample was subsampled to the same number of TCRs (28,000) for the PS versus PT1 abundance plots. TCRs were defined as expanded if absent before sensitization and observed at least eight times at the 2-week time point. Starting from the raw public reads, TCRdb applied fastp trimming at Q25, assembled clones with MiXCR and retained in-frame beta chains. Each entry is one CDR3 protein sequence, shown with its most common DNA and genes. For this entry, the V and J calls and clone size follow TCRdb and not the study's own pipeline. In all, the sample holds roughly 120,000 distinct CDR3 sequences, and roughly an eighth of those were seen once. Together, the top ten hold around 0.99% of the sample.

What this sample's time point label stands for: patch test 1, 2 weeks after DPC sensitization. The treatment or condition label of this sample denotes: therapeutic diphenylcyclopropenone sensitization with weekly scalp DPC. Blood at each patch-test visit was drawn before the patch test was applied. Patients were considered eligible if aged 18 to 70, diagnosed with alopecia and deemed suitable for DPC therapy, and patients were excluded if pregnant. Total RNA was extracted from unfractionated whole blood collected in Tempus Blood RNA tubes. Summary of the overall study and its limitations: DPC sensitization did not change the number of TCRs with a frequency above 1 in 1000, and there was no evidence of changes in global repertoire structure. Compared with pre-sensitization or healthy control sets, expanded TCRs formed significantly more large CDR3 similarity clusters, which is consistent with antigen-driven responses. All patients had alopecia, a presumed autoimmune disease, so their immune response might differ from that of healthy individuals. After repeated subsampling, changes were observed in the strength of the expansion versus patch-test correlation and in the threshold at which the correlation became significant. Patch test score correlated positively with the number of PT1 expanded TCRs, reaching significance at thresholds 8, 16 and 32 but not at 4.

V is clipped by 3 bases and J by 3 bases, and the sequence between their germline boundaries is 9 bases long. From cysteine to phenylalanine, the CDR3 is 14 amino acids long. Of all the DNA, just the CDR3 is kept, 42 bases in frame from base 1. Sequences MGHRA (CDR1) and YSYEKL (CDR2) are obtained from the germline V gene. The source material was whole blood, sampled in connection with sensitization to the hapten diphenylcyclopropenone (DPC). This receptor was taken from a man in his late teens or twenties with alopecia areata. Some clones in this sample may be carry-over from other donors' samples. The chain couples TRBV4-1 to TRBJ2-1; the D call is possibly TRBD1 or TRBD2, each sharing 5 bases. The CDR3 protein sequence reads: CASSHRDDYNEQFF. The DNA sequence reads TGCGCCAGCAGCCACCGGGACGACTACAATGAGCAGTTCTTC.